The clone carrying this T cell receptor (beta chain) occurred many times. CDR3-region Arm-PCR and iRepertoire HTBI primers produced the TCR beta libraries. TCRdb analysed the multiplex PCR reads with MiXCR anew, one entry per CDR3 protein. The table records about 320,000 distinct CDR3 sequences, 15% to 20% of them present only once. The data belong to a study of regulatory T cells in long-lasting Graves disease. Noted time point: newly diagnosed GD, antithyroid drugs for less than 3 months. Preparation of the TCR library used RNA extracted from PBMCs. Graves' disease diagnosis used American Thyroid Association guidelines. The CDR3 consists of 15 residues. Germline V gives CDR1 SNHLY, CDR2 FYNNEI. V was pared by 9 bases and J by 1 base, with 16 bases between.

This chain links TRBV2 with TRBJ2-1; perhaps TRBD2 as D (5 bases). The source of this sequence is a female donor with Graves disease. The sample was peripheral blood mononuclear cells (PBMCs), taken at new diagnosis, from a patient treated with antithyroid drugs. CDR3 protein: CASTLNLASYNEQFF. The CDR3 region has the DNA TGTGCCAGTACCTTAAACCTAGCTTCCTACAATGAGCAGTTCTTC. Variable domain in full (rest from reference TRBV2 and TRBJ2-1): EPEVTQTPSHQVTQMGQEVILRCVPISNHLYFYWYRQILGQKVEFLVSFYNNEISEKSEIFDDQFSVERPDGSNFTLKIRSTKLEDSAMYFCASTLNLASYNEQFFGPGTRLTVL.